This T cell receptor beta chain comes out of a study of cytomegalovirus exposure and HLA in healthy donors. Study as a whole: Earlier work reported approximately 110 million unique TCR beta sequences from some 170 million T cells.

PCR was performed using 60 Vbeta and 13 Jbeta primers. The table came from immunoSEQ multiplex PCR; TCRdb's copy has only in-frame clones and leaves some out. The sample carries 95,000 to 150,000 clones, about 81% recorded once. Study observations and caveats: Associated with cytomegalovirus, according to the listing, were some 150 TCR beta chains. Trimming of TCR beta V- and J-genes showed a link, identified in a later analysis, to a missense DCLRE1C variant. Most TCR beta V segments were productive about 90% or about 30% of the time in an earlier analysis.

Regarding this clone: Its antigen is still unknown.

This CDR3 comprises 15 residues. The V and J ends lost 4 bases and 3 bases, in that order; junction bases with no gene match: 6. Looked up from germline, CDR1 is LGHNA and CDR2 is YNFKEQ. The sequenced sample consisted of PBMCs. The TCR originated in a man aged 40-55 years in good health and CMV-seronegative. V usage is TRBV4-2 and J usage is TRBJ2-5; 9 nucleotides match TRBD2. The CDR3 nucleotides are TGTGCCAGCAGCCTGACTAGCGGAGTGGAAGAGACCCAGTACTTC. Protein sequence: CASSLTSGVEETQYF.